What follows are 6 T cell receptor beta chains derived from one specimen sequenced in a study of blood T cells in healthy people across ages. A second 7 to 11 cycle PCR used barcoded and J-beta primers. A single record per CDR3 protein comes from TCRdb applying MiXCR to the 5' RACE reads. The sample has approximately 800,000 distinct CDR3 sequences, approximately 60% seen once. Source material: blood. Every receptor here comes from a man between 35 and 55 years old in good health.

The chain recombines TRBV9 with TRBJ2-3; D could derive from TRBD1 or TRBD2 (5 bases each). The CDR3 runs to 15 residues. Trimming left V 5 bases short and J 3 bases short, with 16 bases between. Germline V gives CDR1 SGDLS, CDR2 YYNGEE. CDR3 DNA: TGTGCCAGCAGTATATATGGGGGAGCGACAGATACGCAGTATTTT. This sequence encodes CASSIYGGATDTQYF.

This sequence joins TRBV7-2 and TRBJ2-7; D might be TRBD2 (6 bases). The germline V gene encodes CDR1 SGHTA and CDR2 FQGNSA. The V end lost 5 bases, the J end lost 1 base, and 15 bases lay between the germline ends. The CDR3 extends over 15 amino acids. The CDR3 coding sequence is TGTGCCAGCAGCGTCTACGTGGGGGGATCCTACGAGCAGTACTTC. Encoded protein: CASSVYVGGSYEQYF.

CDR3 amino acids: CSARGTGTEKLFF. CDR3 sequence (DNA): TGCAGTGCTAGAGGTACAGGGACCGAAAAACTGTTTTTT. The chain has TRBV20-1 and TRBJ1-4; TRBD1 might be the D (6 bases). Per the germline V gene, CDR1 is DFQATT and CDR2 is SNEGSKA (reference sequence). CDR3 length equals 13 residues. The ends were cut back, 1 base at V and 8 bases at J, with 11 bases in the middle.

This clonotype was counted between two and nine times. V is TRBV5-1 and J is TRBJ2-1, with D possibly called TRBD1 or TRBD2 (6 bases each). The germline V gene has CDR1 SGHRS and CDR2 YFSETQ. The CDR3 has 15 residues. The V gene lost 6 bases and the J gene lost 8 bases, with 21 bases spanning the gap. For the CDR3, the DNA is TGCGCCAGCACCCTGGAGGGCGTGGGGGGCGATGAGCAGTTCTTC. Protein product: CASTLEGVGGDEQFF. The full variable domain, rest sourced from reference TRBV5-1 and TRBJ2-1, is KAGVTQTPRYLIKTRGQQVTLSCSPISGHRSVSWYQQTPGQGLQFLFEYFSETQRNKGNFPGRFSGRQFSNSRSEMNVSTLELGDSALYLCASTLEGVGGDEQFFGPGTRLTVL.

DNA for the CDR3: TGTGCCAGCAGTGAAGATAGGGAGCACTCCTACGAGCAGTACTTC. It codes for CASSEDREHSYEQYF. The chain carries TRBV2 and TRBJ2-7; D is perhaps TRBD2 (5 bases). Germline V lookup: CDR1 SNHLY, CDR2 FYNNEI. The CDR3 consists of 15 residues. Trimming shortened V by 1 base and J by 0 bases, and 10 bases separated the two germline ends.

CDR3 loop: CARPGRYCNEQFF. CDR3 DNA: TGCGCCAGGCCGGGAAGGTATTGCAATGAGCAGTTCTTC. This chain uses TRBV4-3 with TRBJ2-1, with D possibly matching TRBD2 (5 bases). This CDR3 contains 13 residues. CDR1 is LGHNA, CDR2 YSLEER, per germline. V was shortened by 9 bases and J by 6 bases, with 15 bases between the two germline ends.